The 8 T cell receptor beta chains presented below share a single source sample, sequenced in a study of blood T cell repertoires in COVID-19. The method was immunoSEQ multiplex PCR; TCRdb's version includes in-frame clones alone and lacks a portion of them. The sample holds some 300,000 clones, 89% seen once. Specimen: PBMCs or T cells enriched from blood (not recorded which). These TCRs come from a woman aged 40 to 49 who had recovered from COVID-19.

The chain employs TRBV18 and TRBJ1-4, with no clear D. The CDR3 is 17 amino acids. V was pared by 6 bases and J by 5 bases, with 22 bases between. CDR1 is KGHSH and CDR2 is LQKENI in the germline V gene. CDR3: CASSKDLKRVENEKLFF. The CDR3 DNA reads TGTGCCAGCTCGAAAGACCTAAAACGGGTGGAGAATGAAAAACTGTTTTTT.

CDR3 region: CASSHSDRGIGSYEQYF. The CDR3 nucleotides read TGTGCCAGCAGCCATTCAGACAGGGGAATCGGGTCCTACGAGCAGTACTTC. V is TRBV13 and J is TRBJ2-7, with 8 positions matching TRBD1. V shed 5 bases, J shed 1 base, and the junction held 13 bases outside the gene matches. CDR1 is PRHDT, CDR2 FYEKMQ, per germline (reference sequence). The length of the CDR3 is 17 residues.

The chain joins TRBV19 to TRBJ1-2; 7 bases fit TRBD1. Germline lookup yields CDR1 LNHDA and CDR2 SQIVND (reference sequence). There are 13 residues in the CDR3. J was trimmed by 0 bases and V by 6 bases; bases with no gene match: 1. The CDR3 loop is CASRQGTNYGYTF. CDR3 bases: TGTGCCAGTAGACAGGGGACTAACTATGGCTACACCTTC.

This clone appeared a few times. This sequence joins TRBV3-1 (or the pseudogene TRBV3-2) and TRBJ1-3; 8 positions agree with TRBD1. The CDR3 contains 16 residues. V was clipped by 0 bases and J by 4 bases; unmatched bases: 5. CDR1 and CDR2 (germline): LGHDT, YNNKEL (reference sequence). In DNA, the CDR3 is TGTGCCAGCAGCCAAGAAGGCAGGGGGCTCGGAAACACCATATATTTT. Translating gives CASSQEGRGLGNTIYF.

The chain uses TRBV7-8 and TRBJ1-1; 7 bases align to TRBD1. Per germline, CDR1 SGHVS and CDR2 FQNEAQ. CDR3 length: 15 amino acids. V dropped 3 bases and J dropped 1; count of bases not matched to a gene: 5. CDR3 DNA: TGTGCCAGCAGCTTCCTGGGACAGTCGAACACTGAAGCTTTCTTT. It encodes CASSFLGQSNTEAFF.

The chain is built from TRBV4-3 and TRBJ1-6; D not resolved. V gave up 4 bases and J gave up 3 bases, with 10 bases separating them. The CDR3 has 15 amino acids. Germline loops: CDR1 LGHNA, CDR2 YSLEER. The CDR3 loop reads CASSLSPIYNSPLHF. CDR3 in DNA: TGCGCCAGCAGCCTAAGCCCCATCTATAATTCACCCCTCCACTTT.

The chain uses TRBV5-1 and TRBJ1-2; 8 bases are shared with TRBD1. CDR1 and CDR2 (germline): SGHRS, YFSETQ. V gave up 0 bases and J gave up 3 bases; unmatched junction bases: 10. The CDR3 contains 17 residues. CDR3 sequence (DNA): TGCGCCAGCAGCTTGGAAGGCGGACAGGGTTTTCACTATGGCTACACCTTC. Protein sequence: CASSLEGGQGFHYGYTF.

The V gene is TRBV9, the J gene TRBJ1-6, with a weak D call TRBD1 (5 bases). This CDR3 has 17 residues. V dropped 4 bases and J dropped 7 bases, with 21 bases sitting between them. Germline V CDR1 and CDR2: SGDLS, YYNGEE. The CDR3 coding sequence is TGTGCCAGCAGCTACCATCCAGGGCAGGGCAAAAATTCACCCCTCCACTTT. This codes for CASSYHPGQGKNSPLHF.